Shown below are 14 T cell receptor beta chains from a single sample sequenced in a study of graft-versus-host responses after intestinal transplantation listed by TCRdb under 2021. Per the publication, the time point label means: cells obtained before transplantation from donor or recipient. Library creation used the immunoSEQ multiplex PCR assay. Entries here come from immuneACCESS through TCRdb and include only in-frame sequences with V and J called. Some clones fail to appear in such tables; in the studies checked, an unresolved V gene covers under half of the shortfall, and the cause of the remainder is unknown. The sample table shows more than 80,000 clones, and roughly 87% are seen once. The top ten clones comprise approximately 17% of the sample. No cognate antigen is known for these TCRs. The starting material was unstimulated CD8+ T cells sorted from spleen or lymph node cells, obtained before intestinal transplant. These TCRs come from a human donor who received an intestinal transplant.

The chain employs TRBV5-4 and TRBJ2-1; D uncertain. CDR3 length equals 11 residues. The germline V and J ends were trimmed by 3 bases and 6 bases, with 4 bases remaining between them. Germline lookup yields CDR1 SGHNT and CDR2 YYREEE (reference sequence). CDR3 residues: CASSWGNEQFF. CDR3 DNA: TGTGCCAGCAGCTGGGGCAATGAGCAGTTCTTC.

V and J are TRBV29-1 and TRBJ2-5; D possibly corresponds to TRBD1 (5 bases). CDR1 is SQVTM, CDR2 ANQGSEA, per germline. Trimming stripped 2 bases from V and 6 bases from J, with 16 bases between. CDR3 length equals 14 residues. Written as DNA, the CDR3 is TGCAGCGTTGAATTATCAGGGATCGGAAAGACCCAGTACTTC. It is translated as CSVELSGIGKTQYF.

The rearrangement joins TRBV4-1 to TRBJ2-1; D is perhaps TRBD1 (6 bases). V lost 3 bases to trimming and J lost 5 bases, with 8 bases between them. The germline V gene encodes CDR1 MGHRA and CDR2 YSYEKL. This CDR3 is built from 13 residues. CDR3 bases: TGCGCCAGCAGCCATAACAGGGACAATGAGCAGTTCTTC. It specifies CASSHNRDNEQFF.

The chain is built from TRBV5-1 and TRBJ2-3; TRBD2 matches 7 bases. The CDR3 runs to 15 residues. The J segment lost 4 bases and the V segment lost 1 base, leaving 6 bases of the junction unmatched. Germline V lookup: CDR1 SGHRS, CDR2 YFSETQ. Here the CDR3 reads CASSLSGGGADTQYF. The CDR3 nucleotides read TGCGCCAGCAGCTTGTCGGGGGGTGGCGCAGATACGCAGTATTTT.

The CDR3: CASSPGHSPLHF. CDR3 DNA sequence: TGCGCCAGCAGCCCAGGGCATTCACCCCTCCACTTT. The chain uses TRBV10-2 and TRBJ1-6; possible D gene TRBD1, 5 bases. Germline V CDR1 and CDR2: WSHSY, SAAADI. The V end lost 6 bases, the J end lost 8 bases, and 8 bases lay between the germline ends. The CDR3 has 12 residues.

This chain uses TRBV7-9 with TRBJ1-2, with 8 bases matching TRBD1. Trimming took 1 base from V and 6 from J; bases not matched to a gene: 10. The length of the CDR3 is 16 residues. CDR1 and CDR2 from the germline V gene are SEHNR and FQNEAQ (reference sequence). CDR3 amino acids: CASSLDLQGARNGYTF. CDR3 nucleotides: TGTGCCAGCAGCTTAGATTTGCAGGGGGCGCGGAATGGCTACACCTTC.

Remarks on this clone: Other DNA variants within this sample encode the same CDR3. V is TRBV6-5 and J is TRBJ2-3; unclear D gene. Trimming removed 0 bases from V and 1 base from J, with 5 bases in between. This CDR3 is 14 amino acids long. Germline values: CDR1 MNHEY, CDR2 SVGAGI. The CDR3 DNA reads TGTGCCAGCAGTTACTCGTCCGGCACAGATACGCAGTATTTT. It encodes CASSYSSGTDTQYF.

The rearrangement uses TRBV21-1 and TRBJ2-7. TRBV21-1 is flagged as a pseudogene. The CDR3 length is 22 residues. The CDR3 DNA sequence: TGTGCCAGCAGCAAAGAAGTGATAATATATCGGGACCTCCGACTCGGGAACTACGAGCAGTACTTC. Translation gives CASSKEVIIYRDLRLGNYEQYF.

This clone appeared once. The chain combines TRBV5-1 with TRBJ2-1, with D perhaps matching TRBD1 (6 bases). Germline V gives CDR1 SGHRS, CDR2 YFSETQ. Deletions cut 4 bases from V and 0 bases from J, with 14 bases between. This CDR3 is built from 16 residues. Written as DNA, the CDR3 is TGCGCCAGCAGCCCGGGACATCTGAGCTCCTACAATGAGCAGTTCTTC. Translated: CASSPGHLSSYNEQFF. Using reference TRBV5-1 and TRBJ2-1 for the parts outside the CDR3, the full variable domain is KAGVTQTPRYLIKTRGQQVTLSCSPISGHRSVSWYQQTPGQGLQFLFEYFSETQRNKGNFPGRFSGRQFSNSRSEMNVSTLELGDSALYLCASSPGHLSSYNEQFFGPGTRLTVL.

V usage is TRBV21-1 and J usage is TRBJ2-4; no DNA check was done on the table's D call, TRBD1. TRBV21-1 is a recognized pseudogene. The CDR3 totals 8 residues. CDR3 sequence: CASLGPNF. The CDR3 nucleotides read TGTGCCAGCCTGGGGCCCAACTTC.

The chain recombines TRBV13 with TRBJ2-1; the D is unclear. Germline loops: CDR1 PRHDT, CDR2 FYEKMQ (reference sequence). This CDR3 is 15 amino acids long. Deletions cut 6 bases from V and 0 bases from J, with 12 bases between. The CDR3 loop is CASRRTASSYNEQFF. DNA for the CDR3: TGTGCCAGCAGACGGACCGCCAGCTCCTACAATGAGCAGTTCTTC.

The rearrangement uses TRBV4-2 and TRBJ2-2, with D unresolved. Germline CDR1 and CDR2: LGHNA and YNFKEQ. The germline V and J ends were trimmed by 4 bases and 4 bases, with 4 bases remaining between them. The CDR3 loop spans 12 amino acids. CDR3 protein: CASSPFTGELFF. CDR3 DNA sequence: TGTGCCAGCAGCCCCTTCACCGGGGAGCTGTTTTTT.

The chain joins TRBV7-3 to TRBJ2-1; TRBD2 aligns across 8 bases. J was trimmed by 3 bases and V by 2 bases; bases with no gene match: 6. The CDR3 sequence is 16 residues long. Germline CDR1 SGHTA, CDR2 FQGTGA. CDR3 in DNA: TGTGCCAGCAGCTTATTATCAGCGGGGGTCTACAATGAGCAGTTCTTC. It translates to CASSLLSAGVYNEQFF. The full variable domain, completed using reference TRBV7-3 and TRBJ2-1, is GAGVSQTPSNKVTEKGKYVELRCDPISGHTALYWYRQSLGQGPEFLIYFQGTGAADDSGLPNDRFFAVRPEGSVSTLKIQRTERGDSAVYLCASSLLSAGVYNEQFFGPGTRLTVL.

The chain combines TRBV29-1 with TRBJ2-2, with 7 positions matching TRBD2. The germline V gene encodes CDR1 SQVTM and CDR2 ANQGSEA. This CDR3 spans 12 amino acids. V lost 7 bases, J lost 13 bases, and 12 bases stayed unmatched. The DNA of the CDR3 is TGCAGCGCCTCCCGGGAGGCAGGTTGGCTGTTTTTT. Translated: CSASREAGWLFF.